The present TCR beta chain was sequenced within a study of T cell changes during pregnancy in multiple sclerosis. Produced via immunoSEQ multiplex PCR; TCRdb's table is partial and in-frame only. The sample consists of 35,000 to 45,000 clones, roughly 90% of them appearing once. V dropped 6 bases and J dropped 2 bases, with 17 bases sitting between them. CDR3 size: 15 residues. In germline, CDR1 is ENHRY, CDR2 SYGVKD. Sequencing used peripheral blood, obtained in the second trimester of pregnancy. This TCR came from a female donor in good health, enrolled as a control in a pregnancy study. V is TRBV10-3 and J is TRBJ2-7; weak D call: TRBD1 (5 bases). The CDR3 sequence is CAIRPGPGWPYEQYF. Written as DNA, the CDR3 is TGTGCCATCAGGCCCGGCCCAGGGTGGCCCTACGAGCAGTACTTC.